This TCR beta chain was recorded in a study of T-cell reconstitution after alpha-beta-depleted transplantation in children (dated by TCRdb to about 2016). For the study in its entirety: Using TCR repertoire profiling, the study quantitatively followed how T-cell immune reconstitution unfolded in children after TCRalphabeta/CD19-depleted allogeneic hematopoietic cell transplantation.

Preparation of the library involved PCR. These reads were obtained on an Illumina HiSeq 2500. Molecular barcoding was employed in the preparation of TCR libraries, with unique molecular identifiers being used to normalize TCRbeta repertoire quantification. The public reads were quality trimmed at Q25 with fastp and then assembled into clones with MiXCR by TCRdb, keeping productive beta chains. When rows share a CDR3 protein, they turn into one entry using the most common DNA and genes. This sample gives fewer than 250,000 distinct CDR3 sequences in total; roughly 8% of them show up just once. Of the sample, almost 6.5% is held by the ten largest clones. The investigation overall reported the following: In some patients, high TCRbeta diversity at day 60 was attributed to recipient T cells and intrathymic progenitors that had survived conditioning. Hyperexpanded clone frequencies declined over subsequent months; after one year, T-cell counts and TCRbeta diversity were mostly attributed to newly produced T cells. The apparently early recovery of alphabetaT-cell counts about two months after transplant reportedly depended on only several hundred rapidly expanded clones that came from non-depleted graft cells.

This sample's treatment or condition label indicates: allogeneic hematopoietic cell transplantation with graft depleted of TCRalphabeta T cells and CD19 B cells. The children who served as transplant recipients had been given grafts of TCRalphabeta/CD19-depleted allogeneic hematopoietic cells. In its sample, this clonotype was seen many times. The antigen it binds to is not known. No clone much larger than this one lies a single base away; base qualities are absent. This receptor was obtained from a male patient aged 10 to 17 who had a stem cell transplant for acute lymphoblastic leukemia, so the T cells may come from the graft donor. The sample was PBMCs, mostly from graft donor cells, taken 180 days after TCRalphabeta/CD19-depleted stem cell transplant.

The CDR3 protein sequence reads: CASSTAHYQPQHF. The nucleotides are TGTGCCAGCTCTACCGCCCATTATCAGCCCCAGCATTTT. The V and J genes are TRBV28 and TRBJ1-5; the D gene lacks a confident call. The junction shows trimming of 8 bases on V and 5 bases on J, plus 13 bases between the germline ends. The CDR3 contains 13 residues, cysteine and phenylalanine counted. The DNA shown is the 39-base CDR3, in frame from base 1. From a lookup of the germline V gene, CDR1 and CDR2 are MDHEN and SYDVKM.